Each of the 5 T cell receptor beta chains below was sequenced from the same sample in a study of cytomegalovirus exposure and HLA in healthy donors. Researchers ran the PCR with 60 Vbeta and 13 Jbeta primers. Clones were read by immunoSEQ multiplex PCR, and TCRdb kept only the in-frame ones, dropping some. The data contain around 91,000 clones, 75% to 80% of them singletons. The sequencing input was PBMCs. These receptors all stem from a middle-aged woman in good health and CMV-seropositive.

The chain's CDR3 is CASSLVGGPHEQYF. For the CDR3, the DNA is TGTGCCAGCAGCCTGGTCGGGGGTCCGCACGAGCAGTACTTC. The V call is TRBV27, the J call TRBJ2-7; maybe TRBD2 (6 bases). V was cut by 6 bases and J by 5 bases, with 17 bases left in between. The V gene's germline CDR1 is MNHEY and CDR2 SMNVEV (reference sequence). CDR3 length: 14 residues.

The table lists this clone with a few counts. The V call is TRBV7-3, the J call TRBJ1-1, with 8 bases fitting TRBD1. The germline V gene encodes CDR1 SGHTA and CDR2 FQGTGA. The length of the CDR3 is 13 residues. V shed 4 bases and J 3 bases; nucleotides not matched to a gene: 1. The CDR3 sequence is CASSSDRDTEAFF. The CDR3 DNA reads TGTGCCAGCAGCTCGGACAGGGACACTGAAGCTTTCTTT.

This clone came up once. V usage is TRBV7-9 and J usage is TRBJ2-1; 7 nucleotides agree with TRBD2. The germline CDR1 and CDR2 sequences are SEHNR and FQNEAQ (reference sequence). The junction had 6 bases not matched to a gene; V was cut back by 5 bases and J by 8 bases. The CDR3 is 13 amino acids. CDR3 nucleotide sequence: TGTGCCAGCAGCAGGGAGGGGTTGGATGAGCAGTTCTTC. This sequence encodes CASSREGLDEQFF.

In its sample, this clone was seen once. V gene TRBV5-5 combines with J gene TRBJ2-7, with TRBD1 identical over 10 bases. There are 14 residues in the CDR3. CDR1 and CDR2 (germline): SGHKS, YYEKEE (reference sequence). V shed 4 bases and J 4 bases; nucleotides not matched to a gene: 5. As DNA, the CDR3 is TGTGCCAGCAGCGCGGGACAGGGGTTTTACGAGCAGTACTTC. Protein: CASSAGQGFYEQYF.

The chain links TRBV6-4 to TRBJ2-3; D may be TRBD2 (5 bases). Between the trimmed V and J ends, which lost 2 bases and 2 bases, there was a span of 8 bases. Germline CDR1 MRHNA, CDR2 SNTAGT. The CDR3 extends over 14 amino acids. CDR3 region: CASSDRETTDTQYF. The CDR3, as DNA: TGTGCCAGCAGTGACAGGGAGACCACAGATACGCAGTATTTT.